This TCR beta chain was obtained from a study of shared clonotypes between healthy human individuals. Germline CDR1 and CDR2: MGHDK and SYGVNS. The CDR3 contains 14 residues. The V gene lost 6 bases and the J gene lost 1 base, with 12 bases spanning the gap. Measured with immunoSEQ multiplex PCR; TCRdb has only the in-frame clones, and not every one. The sample comprises some 1.4 million clones, approximately 97% of which are singletons, and more than 0.9% rests with the top ten. This chain uses TRBV25-1 with TRBJ1-1, with a tentative D call TRBD1 (6 bases). The sequence came from a man aged 25 to 40 in good health. Sequenced: naive CD4+ T cells sorted from blood. As for subset: CD45RA+ positively selected. This chain's CDR3 is CASRVGGPNTEAFF. CDR3 nucleotide sequence: TGTGCCAGCAGGGTCGGGGGGCCGAACACTGAAGCTTTCTTT. Drawing the rest from reference TRBV25-1 and TRBJ1-1, the complete variable domain is EADIYQTPRYLVIGTGKKITLECSQTMGHDKMYWYQQDPGMELHLIHYSYGVNSTEKGDLSSESTVSRIRTEHFPLTLESARPSHTSQYLCASRVGGPNTEAFFGQGTRLTVV.